The TCR beta chain described here comes from a study of T cells in women clearing cervical HPV infection (dated by TCRdb to the late 2010s). Concerning the study at large: The cases were about 25 women with histologically confirmed HPV16-related CIN3 or worse, and 2 of these cases were invasive cancers. The controls were around 26 women whose single incident HPV16 infection cleared within 12 months with no development of precancer or cancer. Blood from cases was drawn at the visit where the lesion was first identified, while blood from controls was drawn once the infection was no longer detected. Among cases, blood sampling occurred a median of roughly 160 days after lesion detection, with an interquartile range of roughly 90 to 200 days. HLA typing was available for only a few women, so HLA type could not be excluded as a confounder. An exploratory proof-of-principle case-control study, nested within the Guanacaste HPV Natural History Study in Costa Rica, was conducted to compare TCR repertoires across cervical HPV16 outcomes. Cases and controls were matched on age within five years and on year of sample collection. Cases had a median age of roughly 35 years compared with 38 to 40 for controls, and baseline characteristics showed no significant differences between the groups. In the parent cohort, some 10,000 women aged 18 or older were enrolled in Guanacaste, Costa Rica, during about 1993 to 1995 and then followed for under nine years. Quality controls consisted of five blinded duplicates per group, for a total of some 60 samples made up of approximately 50 participants and around ten replicates.

Comment on this clone: Its antigen is unknown. The CDR3 goes on 3 residues after the read ends, and that part is filled in from the germline J gene.

The germline V gene specifies KGHSH as CDR1 and LQKENI as CDR2. Measured from the cysteine to the phenylalanine, the CDR3 is 17 residues long. The 42 bases shown cover part of the CDR3, and their frame starts at base 1. Every participant had a single incident cervical HPV16 infection, and prevalent HPV16 infections were excluded. Cervical HPV DNA was detected with MY09/MY11 PCR, and genotyping was done by dot-blot hybridization. About 15 mL of heparinized blood were centrifuged, and the buffy coat was aliquoted, frozen at -30°C, then stored at -80°C. QIAGEN kits were used to extract genomic DNA from buffy coat specimens. The immunoSEQ assay used multiplex PCR to amplify TCR beta CDR3 regions from an average of around 1,200 ng of genomic DNA per sample. To correct primer bias, the assay used a complete synthetic TCR repertoire to set an amplification baseline. The amplicons were sequenced using the Illumina platform. The original pipeline was this. Sequences were error-corrected by clustering with frequency ratios and a modified nearest-neighbor algorithm, then analyzed in the immunoSEQ Analyzer with IMGT gene definitions. At each rarefaction depth, TCR richness and evenness were averaged across 20 rarefaction repeats, and samples with fewer sequences than that depth were excluded. Wilcoxon rank sum tests with FDR correction were used to compare V, D and J gene relative abundances between the groups. An intraclass correlation of 90% to 97% for TCR richness and an average of about 77% across some 69 gene segments were obtained from the blinded duplicates. TCRdb retrieved this table from immuneACCESS and kept in-frame rearrangements only. Not all clones are present; in checked studies, unresolved V genes account for under half, and no reason is known for the remainder. That table is the source of V, J and clone size, and D and trimming were worked out from the DNA. The table for this sample lists about 32,000 clones. Of the sample, 4.3% is held by the ten largest clones.

Overall study outcomes, separate from this receptor: Because the number of T cells in each sample was unknown, differences in richness could reflect differing T-cell content rather than repertoire biology. Because of the cross-sectional design, the study could not determine whether the associations came before infection or resulted from infection, and neither effector/memory subsets nor HPV-specific T cells were isolated. CIN3+ cases had significantly higher TCR repertoire richness than controls across sequencing depths, but evenness did not differ between the groups. Lower TRBV6-7 relative abundance was observed in cases than in controls (approximately 0.1% versus 0.16%; Bonferroni P = 0.0008). Cases were distinguished from controls with an estimated AUC of around 0.85 by random forest classifiers combining richness and V gene abundances.

The sequence joins TRBV18 to TRBJ1-2; the D gene is possibly TRBD1, with 5 bases matching. The receptor's source is a woman aged 18 to 69 with a cervical HPV16 infection that either progressed to CIN3+ or cleared (not recorded which). The specimen was blood buffy coat. CDR3 DNA (partial): TGTGCCAGCTCCCTGCCCTCTCTAGCGGGGGGAAAAGAGACC. This codes for CASSLPSLAGGKET. The entire CDR3 protein is CASSLPSLAGGKETYTF. The CDR3, completed at both ends by the reference TRBV18 and TRBJ1-2 genes, gives the full variable domain NAGVMQNPRHLVRRRGQEARLRCSPMKGHSHVYWYRQLPEEGLKFMVYLQKENIIDESGMPKERFSAEFPKEGPSILRIQQVVRGDSAAYFCASSLPSLAGGKETYTFGSGTRLTVV.